The 20 T cell receptor beta chains below come from one sample, sequenced in a study of blood T cell repertoires in COVID-19 (dated by TCRdb to between 2020 and 2021). Library creation used the immunoSEQ multiplex PCR assay. Sourced from immuneACCESS, this table was stored by TCRdb with only in-frame sequences that have V and J called. A share of the clones is absent; for the studies checked, an unresolved V gene accounts for under half, and the remainder has no known explanation. Here the sample has roughly 60,000 clones; around four fifths occur a single time. Of the sample, under 15% is held by the ten largest clones. The sample taken for sequencing was peripheral blood. The receptors were gathered from a man at least 80 years old with acute or convalescent COVID-19.

The chain carries TRBV2 and TRBJ2-1; the match to TRBD1 covers 9 bases. From germline, CDR1 is SNHLY and CDR2 FYNNEI. The ends lost 5 bases at V and 7 bases at J; junction bases unmatched: 3. The CDR3 totals 13 residues. The CDR3 reads CASSRDRENEQFF. The DNA of the CDR3 is TGTGCCAGCAGTCGGGACAGGGAGAATGAGCAGTTCTTC.

In DNA form, the CDR3 reads TGTGCCAGCAGCACGGAGGACGAGCAGTACTTC. It yields the protein CASSTEDEQYF. The chain joins TRBV12-3 or TRBV12-4 to TRBJ2-7; a possible D gene is TRBD2 (5 bases). The CDR3 is made up of 11 amino acids. Trimming shortened V by 6 bases and J by 5 bases, and 8 bases separated the two germline ends.

This chain links TRBV28 with TRBJ1-3; unclear D gene. V lost 6 bases to trimming and J lost 16 bases, with 13 bases between them. The CDR3 extends over 10 amino acids. Germline CDR1 reads MDHEN; CDR2 reads SYDVKM. The CDR3 loop is CASSHQTFYF. CDR3 DNA sequence: TGTGCCAGCAGCCATCAGACTTTCTATTTT.

The rearrangement uses TRBV4-1 and TRBJ2-5; 13 nucleotides agree with TRBD2. The CDR3 covers 15 residues. Per germline, CDR1 MGHRA and CDR2 YSYEKL. Trimming took 7 bases from V and 5 from J; bases not matched to a gene: 7. The CDR3 DNA is TGCGCCAGCAAACTAGCGGGGGGGCCGGCTGAGACCCAGTACTTC. It codes for CASKLAGGPAETQYF.

The rearrangement uses TRBV9 and TRBJ2-1; D perhaps matches TRBD2 (5 bases). CDR3 length: 14 residues. The V gene lost 0 bases and the J gene lost 4 bases, with 8 bases spanning the gap. Germline CDR1 is SGDLS and CDR2 is YYNGEE. In DNA form, the CDR3 reads TGTGCCAGCAGCGTAGGCGAGGGTTACAATGAGCAGTTCTTC. Translation: CASSVGEGYNEQFF.

The chain has TRBV2 and TRBJ1-3; D ambiguous. The V gene's germline CDR1 is SNHLY and CDR2 FYNNEI. The CDR3 consists of 14 residues. The ends were cut back, 7 bases at V and 3 bases at J, with 13 bases in the middle. CDR3 protein: CASTTSSVGNTIYF. The CDR3 nucleotides are TGTGCCAGCACGACATCCTCGGTTGGAAACACCATATATTTT.

This clone was recorded only once. The rearrangement joins TRBV19 to TRBJ1-5; TRBD1 agrees at 8 bases. The CDR3 sequence is 16 residues long. In germline, CDR1 is LNHDA, CDR2 SQIVND (reference sequence). J gave up 1 base and V 6 bases, and 8 bases lay outside the gene matches. CDR3 loop: CASSPSRGRSNQPQHF. In DNA form, the CDR3 reads TGTGCCAGTAGCCCGTCCAGGGGGCGAAGCAATCAGCCCCAGCATTTT.

In DNA, the CDR3 is TGTGCCAGCAGCGCCGGGGGACTTACGAACGAGCAGTACTTC. It is translated as CASSAGGLTNEQYF. The chain couples TRBV2 to TRBJ2-7; maybe TRBD2 (6 bases). The CDR3 is made up of 14 amino acids. V lost 6 bases and J 5 bases, leaving 17 bases between the germline ends. The germline V gene encodes CDR1 SNHLY and CDR2 FYNNEI.

The chain has TRBV7-9 and TRBJ1-2; D is unclear. The V and J ends lost 3 bases and 6 bases respectively, with 8 bases between them. Germline V gives CDR1 SEHNR, CDR2 FQNEAQ (reference sequence). The CDR3 has 12 amino acids. CDR3 sequence reads: CASSFTADGYTF. CDR3 in DNA: TGTGCCAGCAGCTTTACAGCCGATGGCTACACCTTC.

The rearrangement links TRBV29-1 to TRBJ1-1; the D is unclear. Trimming cost V 5 bases and J 0 bases, with 13 bases left between them. CDR1 and CDR2 (germline): SQVTM, ANQGSEA. The CDR3 is 14 amino acids. For the CDR3, the DNA is TGCAGCGTTCTACTGAGCCGCATGAACACTGAAGCTTTCTTT. Protein sequence: CSVLLSRMNTEAFF.

The rearrangement uses TRBV7-9 and TRBJ2-1; 7 positions match TRBD2. Germline trimming cut 8 bases from V and 2 bases from J; bases unmatched to any gene: 6. Germline CDR1 and CDR2: SEHNR and FQNEAQ (reference sequence). The CDR3 runs 14 residues. This chain's CDR3 is CASRGEDPYNEQFF. The CDR3 DNA reads as TGTGCCAGCCGGGGGGAGGACCCCTACAATGAGCAGTTCTTC.

The rearrangement joins TRBV5-6 to TRBJ2-3; perhaps TRBD2 as D (5 bases). Trimming removed 5 bases from V and 0 bases from J, with 13 bases in between. CDR1 is SGHDT, CDR2 YYEEEE, per germline. The CDR3 has 15 residues. CDR3 bases: TGTGCCAGCAGTCCCGTCCGGGGTAGCACAGATACGCAGTATTTT. Its translation: CASSPVRGSTDTQYF.

This clone was recorded only once. The chain employs TRBV6-1 and TRBJ2-7, with TRBD1 matching over 9 bases. The J segment lost 8 bases and the V segment lost 0 bases, leaving 8 bases of the junction unmatched. CDR1 and CDR2 from the germline V gene are MNHNS and SASEGT. The CDR3 totals 15 residues. DNA for the CDR3: TGTGCCAGCAGTGAAGCGCGATCCGGGACAGGGAAGCAGTACTTC. Its protein is CASSEARSGTGKQYF.

V and J are TRBV27 and TRBJ2-7; D is undetermined. This CDR3 spans 15 amino acids. V lost 5 bases and J lost 1, with 15 bases in between. From germline, CDR1 is MNHEY and CDR2 SMNVEV (reference sequence). Written as DNA, the CDR3 is TGTGCCAGCAGTCCGACTTTTATGACTTCCTACGAGCAGTACTTC. Translation gives CASSPTFMTSYEQYF.

The chain uses TRBV18 and TRBJ1-1; D possibly corresponds to TRBD1 (6 bases). The V end lost 5 bases, the J end lost 5 bases, and 18 bases lay between the germline ends. The CDR3 spans 15 residues. Per germline, CDR1 KGHSH and CDR2 LQKENI. The CDR3 spells CASSKDRSWMTEAFF. Written as DNA, the CDR3 is TGTGCCAGCTCAAAAGACAGGTCCTGGATGACTGAAGCTTTCTTT.

The chain has TRBV13 and TRBJ2-7; 8 bases line up with TRBD1. This CDR3 has 17 residues. Trimming took 1 base from V and 0 from J; bases not matched to a gene: 8. Germline V lookup: CDR1 PRHDT, CDR2 FYEKMQ (reference sequence). The CDR3 loop is CASSLEFPGGPSYEQYF. CDR3 DNA: TGTGCCAGCAGCTTAGAGTTCCCAGGGGGCCCCTCCTACGAGCAGTACTTC.

The table lists this clone with a few counts. This chain uses TRBV4-1 with TRBJ1-6, with 7 nucleotides matching TRBD1. This CDR3 comprises 17 residues. The junction had 7 bases not matched to a gene; V was cut back by 1 base and J by 4 bases. The germline V gene encodes CDR1 MGHRA and CDR2 YSYEKL. This CDR3 is CASSQGVRDRYNSPLHF. The DNA for the CDR3 is TGCGCCAGCAGCCAAGGGGTGAGGGACAGATATAATTCACCCCTCCACTTT.

The V gene is TRBV19, the J gene TRBJ1-1, with D unclear. The CDR3 is 12 residues long. Germline CDR1 reads LNHDA; CDR2 reads SQIVND (reference sequence). V lost 6 bases, J lost 12 bases, and 17 bases lay in between. The CDR3 sequence is CASSQQQTVPFF. As DNA, the CDR3 is TGTGCCAGTAGCCAACAACAGACGGTCCCTTTCTTT.

This clone was found once. Other DNA sequences from this sample encode an identical CDR3 as well. CDR3 loop: CSVRGNTEAFF. The DNA of the CDR3 is TGCAGCGTAAGGGGGAACACTGAAGCTTTCTTT. This chain connects TRBV29-1 to TRBJ1-1; D is possibly TRBD1 (5 bases). With 6 bases removed from V and 1 base from J, the gap between germline ends came to 6 bases. From germline, CDR1 is SQVTM and CDR2 ANQGSEA. The CDR3 spans 11 residues.

As concerns this clone: The germline gene is not matched at one end of the junction; a read error may be the cause. The chain combines TRBV7-8 with TRBJ1-4, with TRBD1 identical over 11 bases. The germline gives CDR1 SGHVS, CDR2 FQNEAQ. The CDR3 totals 16 residues. DNA of the CDR3: TGTGCCAGCAGCTTGGGGACAGGGGGTAATAATGAAAAGCTGTTTTTT. It codes for CASSLGTGGNNEKLFF.